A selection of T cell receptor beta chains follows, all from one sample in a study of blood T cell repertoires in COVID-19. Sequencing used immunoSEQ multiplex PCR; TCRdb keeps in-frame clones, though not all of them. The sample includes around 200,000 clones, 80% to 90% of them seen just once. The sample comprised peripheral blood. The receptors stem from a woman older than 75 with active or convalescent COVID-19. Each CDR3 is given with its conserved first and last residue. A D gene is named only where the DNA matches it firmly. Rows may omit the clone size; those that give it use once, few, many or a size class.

CDR3 DNA: TGTGCCAGCTCACCGAGGCAGGGGGCGGAGGAGCAGTACTTC; CDR3 protein: CASSPRQGAEEQYF; clone size: -; J gene: TRBJ2-7; D gene: TRBD1; V gene: TRBV18
CDR3 DNA: TGTGCCAGCAGTCGGACAGGGGGTCCCTTTAGATTAGAGACCCAGTACTTC; CDR3 protein: CASSRTGGPFRLETQYF; clone size: -; J gene: TRBJ2-5; D gene: TRBD1; V gene: TRBV11-2
CDR3 DNA: TGTGCCACCAGCCCCGGGACAGGGACCTACGAGCAGTACTTC; CDR3 protein: CATSPGTGTYEQYF; clone size: -; J gene: TRBJ2-7; D gene: TRBD1; V gene: TRBV24-1
CDR3 DNA: TGTGCCAGCACCAAGACACCGTATGGCTACACCTTC; CDR3 protein: CASTKTPYGYTF; clone size: -; J gene: TRBJ1-2; D gene: -; V gene: TRBV12-3/TRBV12-4
CDR3 DNA: TGCGCCAGCAGCCCTACCCCGGGCGGGAACAGGCCAAAGGCTGGGGCCAACGTCCTGACTTTC; CDR3 protein: CASSPTPGGNRPKAGANVLTF; clone size: few; J gene: TRBJ2-6; D gene: -; V gene: TRBV4-1
CDR3 DNA: TGTGCCAGCAGTTTAGGAGGGAACTATGGCTACACCTTC; CDR3 protein: CASSLGGNYGYTF; clone size: -; J gene: TRBJ1-2; D gene: -; V gene: TRBV28
CDR3 DNA: TGTGCCAGCAGCCCAGCTAGCGGCACAGATACGCAGTATTTT; CDR3 protein: CASSPASGTDTQYF; clone size: -; J gene: TRBJ2-3; D gene: -; V gene: TRBV6-5
CDR3 DNA: TGCGCCACAAGGGCCGCGGGAAGCAATCAGCCCCAGCATTTT; CDR3 protein: CATRAAGSNQPQHF; clone size: -; J gene: TRBJ1-5; D gene: -; V gene: TRBV10-2
CDR3 DNA: TGTGCCAGCGGCCGGGACAATTCTAACTATGGCTACACCTTC; CDR3 protein: CASGRDNSNYGYTF; clone size: -; J gene: TRBJ1-2; D gene: -; V gene: TRBV25-1
CDR3 DNA: TGTGCCAGCAGTTCGTCCGGGACAGGGTATAGCTACACCTTC; CDR3 protein: CASSSSGTGYSYTF; clone size: once; J gene: TRBJ1-2; D gene: TRBD1; V gene: TRBV27
CDR3 DNA: TGTGCCAGCAGTCCCCGGACAGTCAAGGGGGAGCTGTTTTTT; CDR3 protein: CASSPRTVKGELFF; clone size: -; J gene: TRBJ2-2; D gene: -; V gene: TRBV27
CDR3 DNA: TGTGCCAGCACCCTTAGCGGGGGGTCAGATACGCAGTATTTT; CDR3 protein: CASTLSGGSDTQYF; clone size: few; J gene: TRBJ2-3; D gene: TRBD2; V gene: TRBV2
CDR3 DNA: TGCGCCAGTGGGATTGGGGCTACAACTAATGAAAAACTGTTTTTT; CDR3 protein: CASGIGATTNEKLFF; clone size: -; J gene: TRBJ1-4; D gene: -; V gene: TRBV5-1
CDR3 DNA: TGTGCCAGCAGCCTACCCGGGACAGGGTATTTACGTGGCTACACCTTC; CDR3 protein: CASSLPGTGYLRGYTF; clone size: -; J gene: TRBJ1-2; D gene: TRBD1; V gene: TRBV7-2
CDR3 DNA: TGCGCCAGCAGCTTGGGGCTAGAAATGGCCGAGCAGTTCTTC; CDR3 protein: CASSLGLEMAEQFF; clone size: -; J gene: TRBJ2-1; D gene: -; V gene: TRBV5-1
CDR3 DNA: TGTGCCACCCGAGGGAGGGTCGTCAACACCGGGGAGCTGTTTTTT; CDR3 protein: CATRGRVVNTGELFF; clone size: -; J gene: TRBJ2-2; D gene: TRBD2; V gene: TRBV5-6
CDR3 DNA: TGTGCCAGCTCACCACAGGGACAGGGCGACTACGAGCAGTACTTC; CDR3 protein: CASSPQGQGDYEQYF; clone size: -; J gene: TRBJ2-7; D gene: TRBD1; V gene: TRBV18
CDR3 DNA: TGCGCCAGCAGCTCGACTAGCGGAAACAATGAGCAGTTCTTC; CDR3 protein: CASSSTSGNNEQFF; clone size: once; J gene: TRBJ2-1; D gene: TRBD2; V gene: TRBV5-1
CDR3 DNA: TGCGCCAGCACCTCTAGCGGGAGGGCCTCCGGGGAGCTGTTTTTT; CDR3 protein: CASTSSGRASGELFF; clone size: -; J gene: TRBJ2-2; D gene: TRBD2; V gene: TRBV5-1
CDR3 DNA: TGTGCCAGCAGCAGTGACTGGCGGCCAGGAAACACCATATATTTT; CDR3 protein: CASSSDWRPGNTIYF; clone size: -; J gene: TRBJ1-3; D gene: -; V gene: TRBV11-1
CDR3 DNA: TGTGCCAGCAGCTTACGGTATGGGGCTAGCGTAGACAATGAGCAGTTCTTC; CDR3 protein: CASSLRYGASVDNEQFF; clone size: -; J gene: TRBJ2-1; D gene: -; V gene: TRBV11-3
CDR3 DNA: TGTGCTAGTGGTCCCGGACAGGGGACGCCCGGAAACACCATATATTTT; CDR3 protein: CASGPGQGTPGNTIYF; clone size: -; J gene: TRBJ1-3; D gene: TRBD1; V gene: TRBV12-5
CDR3 DNA: TGTGCCAGCAGCCCACGAGTGGTAGCGGGGTCTCAAGAGACCCAGTACTTC; CDR3 protein: CASSPRVVAGSQETQYF; clone size: -; J gene: TRBJ2-5; D gene: TRBD2; V gene: TRBV3-1/TRBV3-2
CDR3 DNA: TGTGCCAGCAGCTCTCCCCGACTAGTGTCTGATGAGCAGTTCTTC; CDR3 protein: CASSSPRLVSDEQFF; clone size: -; J gene: TRBJ2-1; D gene: -; V gene: TRBV7-2
CDR3 DNA: TGCGCCAGCAGCCTCGGACTAGCGGGGAGCCACAATGAGCAGTTCTTC; CDR3 protein: CASSLGLAGSHNEQFF; clone size: -; J gene: TRBJ2-1; D gene: TRBD2; V gene: TRBV5-1
CDR3 DNA: TGTGCCAGCAGTGGCACCCCGGGGTCGAGGAGCACAGATACGCAGTATTTT; CDR3 protein: CASSGTPGSRSTDTQYF; clone size: once; J gene: TRBJ2-3; D gene: -; V gene: TRBV6-2/TRBV6-3
CDR3 DNA: TGTGCCAGCAGTTCATCCGGGACAGGGGTGAACAATGAGCAGTTCTTC; CDR3 protein: CASSSSGTGVNNEQFF; clone size: -; J gene: TRBJ2-1; D gene: TRBD1; V gene: TRBV28
CDR3 DNA: TGCAGTGCCCCCAGGCGGGATGGCTACACCTTC; CDR3 protein: CSAPRRDGYTF; clone size: -; J gene: TRBJ1-2; D gene: -; V gene: TRBV20-1
CDR3 DNA: TGCGCCAGCAGCTTGTCAGGGGGATCCGGGTACGAGCAGTACTTC; CDR3 protein: CASSLSGGSGYEQYF; clone size: -; J gene: TRBJ2-7; D gene: TRBD1; V gene: TRBV5-1
CDR3 DNA: TGCGCCAGCAGCTTGGTCCCGGGGGAAAAACTGTTTTTT; CDR3 protein: CASSLVPGEKLFF; clone size: -; J gene: TRBJ1-4; D gene: -; V gene: TRBV5-1
CDR3 DNA: TGTGCCAGCTCACCATCCGGGACAGGGGTCTACGAGCAGTACTTC; CDR3 protein: CASSPSGTGVYEQYF; clone size: -; J gene: TRBJ2-7; D gene: TRBD1; V gene: TRBV18
CDR3 DNA: TGTGCCAGCAGGATTCGAGAGTATAGCAATCAGCCCCAGCATTTT; CDR3 protein: CASRIREYSNQPQHF; clone size: many; J gene: TRBJ1-5; D gene: -; V gene: TRBV6-5
CDR3 DNA: TGCGCCAGCAGCCTGGGACAGAATTTCGCTGAAGCTTTCTTT; CDR3 protein: CASSLGQNFAEAFF; clone size: once; J gene: TRBJ1-1; D gene: TRBD1; V gene: TRBV5-1
CDR3 DNA: TGTGCCAGCAGCCTACAGGGGTCGGAAGGCTACACCTTC; CDR3 protein: CASSLQGSEGYTF; clone size: -; J gene: TRBJ1-2; D gene: TRBD1; V gene: TRBV9
CDR3 DNA: TGTGCCAGCAGACTGGGGCCCAGTGGGGTCCCAGATACGCAGTATTTT; CDR3 protein: CASRLGPSGVPDTQYF; clone size: -; J gene: TRBJ2-3; D gene: -; V gene: TRBV5-6
CDR3 DNA: TGTGCCAGCAGTTTACAGGGTGCCGGGGCCAACGTCCTGACTTTC; CDR3 protein: CASSLQGAGANVLTF; clone size: -; J gene: TRBJ2-6; D gene: -; V gene: TRBV28
CDR3 DNA: TGCAGCGCGGAAGCCGGGACAGGAACCTACGAGCAGTACTTC; CDR3 protein: CSAEAGTGTYEQYF; clone size: -; J gene: TRBJ2-7; D gene: TRBD1; V gene: TRBV29-1
CDR3 DNA: TGTGCCAGCAGCCCCGACAGGGGAGTAACTTTCTTT; CDR3 protein: CASSPDRGVTFF; clone size: -; J gene: TRBJ1-1; D gene: TRBD1; V gene: TRBV7-8
CDR3 DNA: TGTGCCAGCAGCTCCGGACAAGGAATATATGAGCAGTTCTTC; CDR3 protein: CASSSGQGIYEQFF; clone size: -; J gene: TRBJ2-1; D gene: -; V gene: TRBV7-3
CDR3 DNA: TGTGCCAGCAGCACCCGGGACAGGGTTAGTCACTATGGCTACACCTTC; CDR3 protein: CASSTRDRVSHYGYTF; clone size: -; J gene: TRBJ1-2; D gene: TRBD1; V gene: TRBV3-1/TRBV3-2
CDR3 DNA: TGTGCCAGCAGCCTTCCGGGACAGGGGGTTTACGAGCAGTACTTC; CDR3 protein: CASSLPGQGVYEQYF; clone size: -; J gene: TRBJ2-7; D gene: TRBD1; V gene: TRBV3-1/TRBV3-2
CDR3 DNA: TGTGCCAGCACCCGGACAGGTAACACTGAAGCTTTCTTT; CDR3 protein: CASTRTGNTEAFF; clone size: -; J gene: TRBJ1-1; D gene: TRBD1; V gene: TRBV6-5
CDR3 DNA: TGCGCCAGCAGCCAAGATCTTTCCAGCTACAATGAGCAGTTCTTC; CDR3 protein: CASSQDLSSYNEQFF; clone size: -; J gene: TRBJ2-1; D gene: -; V gene: TRBV4-3
CDR3 DNA: TGTGCCAGCAGGCTAAAGAACGAGCAGTTCTTC; CDR3 protein: CASRLKNEQFF; clone size: -; J gene: TRBJ2-1; D gene: -; V gene: TRBV2
CDR3 DNA: TGTGCCAGCTGTTTAAAATATCACGACAGGGGGATCAATCAGCCCCAGCATTTT; CDR3 protein: CASCLKYHDRGINQPQHF; clone size: -; J gene: TRBJ1-5; D gene: TRBD1; V gene: TRBV28
CDR3 DNA: TGTGCCAGCACCAACATTCAGGGGGGTGAAAAACTGTTTTTT; CDR3 protein: CASTNIQGGEKLFF; clone size: once; J gene: TRBJ1-4; D gene: TRBD1; V gene: TRBV6-6